This T cell receptor beta chain was found in a study of cytomegalovirus exposure and HLA in healthy donors. Whole-study results and caveats: Segments of the TCR beta V type were, in most cases, productive about 87% or about 30% of the time in an earlier analysis. For most TCR sequences rarity was the rule, although some public TCRs occurred in many donors. Investigators reported over 150 TCR beta chains as tied to cytomegalovirus.

PCR employed 60 Vbeta and 13 Jbeta primers. The protocol was immunoSEQ multiplex PCR, while the TCRdb copy is restricted to in-frame clones and leaves out a portion. The table lists 54,000 or so clones, roughly 50% of them singletons, with 10% to 15% in the top ten. Per germline, CDR1 SGHTS and CDR2 YDEGEE. The V end lost 0 bases, the J end lost 2 bases, and 11 bases lay between the germline ends. CDR3 size: 15 residues. Turning to this clone: Antigen specificity is unknown.

The genes are TRBV5-8 and TRBJ1-2, with D tentatively TRBD1 (5 bases). Specimen: PBMCs. This clonotype was sampled from a human donor in good health. CDR3 DNA sequence: TGTGCCAGCAGCTTGGCACTCCCAGGGAACTATGGCTACACCTTC. Translating gives CASSLALPGNYGYTF.